This T cell receptor (beta chain) came from a study of response to subunit inactivated influenza vaccine. TCRdb re-analysed the RT-PCR reads in MiXCR, keeping a single row per CDR3 protein. The sample comprises 200,000 to 300,000 distinct CDR3 sequences, 9.5% to 15% of which are singletons, and 7.8% rests with the top ten. Of note for this clonotype: What it binds is unknown.

Trimming pared 1 base from V and 3 bases from J, leaving 4 bases between. The CDR3 has 13 amino acids. Per germline, CDR1 LNHNV and CDR2 YYDKDF (reference sequence). General study findings and limits: Few additional T cells are recruited per seasonal influenza vaccination, authors suggested.

The source is a man aged 50 or older who received an inactivated influenza vaccine. The chain uses TRBV15 and TRBJ2-1; unclear D gene. The material was non-naive T cells sorted from PBMCs, obtained around two weeks before vaccination. The CDR3 sequence is CATSRARYNEQFF. The CDR3 nucleotides read TGTGCCACCAGCAGAGCTCGCTACAATGAGCAGTTCTTC.